This TCR beta chain was captured by sequencing in a study of monozygotic twins with inflammatory bowel disease. Regarding the study as a whole: Patient repertoires may carry noise from differing immunosuppressive treatments.

Points on this clonotype: Its antigen is undetermined.

cDNA for TCRalpha and TCRbeta was amplified by nested PCRs of about 17 then 9 cycles. After re-calling the 5' RACE reads, TCRdb lists one entry per CDR3 protein, DNA absent. The sample totals about 350,000 distinct CDR3 sequences. The total RNA came straight from whole blood, and T cells were not sorted beforehand. This TCR was sampled from a human donor with ulcerative colitis or Crohn's disease, or a healthy co-twin of an affected twin (not recorded which). Sample: blood.

CDR3 protein: CASSPAVEQPQHF. This chain joins TRBV5-1 and TRBJ1-5. The germline V gene has CDR1 SGHRS and CDR2 YFSETQ. CDR3 length equals 13 residues.